These 27 T cell receptor beta chains share one sample of origin, sequenced in a study of T cell repertoires in cytomegalovirus infection. One entry per CDR3 protein, called by TCRdb with MiXCR from the reads. The sample lists 40,000 to 55,000 distinct CDR3 sequences, about a fifth occurring once. Their antigen targets remain unknown. The sample was CD8+ T cells from cultured PBMCs, taken from culture after CMV antigen stimulation. The source of these receptors is a human donor in good health (CMV status not recorded). Some clones in this sample may be carry-over from other donors' samples.

This clonotype turned up a few times. The CDR3 DNA follows: TGCAGTGCCCGACAGGGGGGGGACTATGGCTACACCTTC. This translates into CSARQGGDYGYTF. The J gene is TRBJ1-2, the V gene TRBV20-1; TRBD1 aligns across 9 bases. The CDR3 covers 13 residues. V lost 6 bases to trimming and J lost 3 bases; unmatched junction nucleotides: 5. The V gene's germline CDR1 is DFQATT and CDR2 SNEGSKA (reference sequence).

The sample holds one count of this clonotype. The rearrangement joins TRBV4-1 to TRBJ2-7; 7 positions match TRBD2. J was trimmed by 4 bases and V by 1 base; bases with no gene match: 4. The CDR3 runs to 14 residues. Germline values: CDR1 MGHRA, CDR2 YSYEKL. CDR3 amino acids: CASSQGGEGYEQYF. CDR3 in DNA: TGCGCCAGCAGCCAAGGAGGGGAGGGTTACGAGCAGTACTTC.

The chain links TRBV7-6 to TRBJ1-6; D not certain. The V gene lost 5 bases and the J gene lost 2 bases, with 10 bases spanning the gap. The CDR3 spans 15 residues. Germline CDR1 is SGHVS and CDR2 is FNYEAQ. The CDR3 sequence: CASSPPIPYNSPLHF. The DNA of the CDR3 is TGTGCCAGCAGCCCCCCGATACCCTATAATTCACCCCTCCACTTT.

There are a few counts of this clonotype. The gene calls are TRBV5-1 and TRBJ2-1; 11 nucleotides line up with TRBD2. CDR1 is SGHRS, CDR2 YFSETQ, per germline. V dropped 6 bases and J dropped 0; count of bases not matched to a gene: 17. CDR3 size: 20 residues. The CDR3 coding sequence is TGCGCCAGCATCCTTGGAGTGACTAGCGGGATCCTGAGCTCCTACAATGAGCAGTTCTTC. Its protein is CASILGVTSGILSSYNEQFF.

In this sample, this clonotype turned up a few times. This chain joins TRBV27 and TRBJ2-3; tentative D call: TRBD1 (6 bases). Looked up from germline, CDR1 is MNHEY and CDR2 is SMNVEV (reference sequence). Trimming cost V 2 bases and J 6 bases, with 12 bases left between them. This CDR3 comprises 14 residues. CDR3 nucleotides: TGTGCCAGCAGTTTAGTTATGGGGGCCGATACGCAGTATTTT. This gives the protein CASSLVMGADTQYF.

This chain connects TRBV9 to TRBJ1-2, with TRBD1 matching over 7 bases. The J segment lost 2 bases and the V segment lost 6 bases, leaving 4 bases of the junction unmatched. The CDR3 totals 13 residues. Germline CDR1 is SGDLS and CDR2 is YYNGEE. DNA of the CDR3: TGTGCCAGCAACCGGGGACAGAACTATGGCTACACCTTC. It is translated as CASNRGQNYGYTF.

This clonotype was seen a handful of times. The chain employs TRBV12-3 or TRBV12-4 and TRBJ2-4; D is uncertain. This CDR3 has 14 residues. Deletions cut 7 bases from V and 0 bases from J, with 10 bases between. Written as DNA, the CDR3 is TGTGCCAGCACCTCAATACTAGCCAAAAACATTCAGTACTTC. Its translation is CASTSILAKNIQYF.

The rearrangement uses TRBV4-1 and TRBJ2-1; D is possibly TRBD2 (5 bases). The V gene lost 0 bases and the J gene lost 8 bases, with 11 bases spanning the gap. This CDR3 spans 14 amino acids. Germline CDR1 is MGHRA and CDR2 is YSYEKL. The CDR3 bases are TGCGCCAGCAGCCAAGACTCGACCGGGGATGAGCAGTTCTTC. As protein: CASSQDSTGDEQFF.

This rearrangement joins TRBV12-3 or TRBV12-4 to TRBJ1-5; 8 positions match TRBD1. Germline trimming cut 6 bases from V and 6 bases from J; bases unmatched to any gene: 7. This CDR3 comprises 14 residues. CDR3 sequence reads: CASSEDRAGQPQHF. The CDR3, as DNA: TGTGCCAGCAGCGAGGACAGGGCGGGTCAGCCCCAGCATTTT.

This clonotype was recorded a few times. This chain uses TRBV7-9 with TRBJ2-4, with D tentatively TRBD1 (6 bases). The germline CDR1 and CDR2 sequences are SEHNR and FQNEAQ (reference sequence). The V and J ends lost 5 bases and 1 base respectively, with 9 bases between them. The CDR3 covers 14 residues. The CDR3 loop reads CASSPGQAKNIQYF. As DNA, the CDR3 is TGTGCCAGCAGCCCCGGACAGGCCAAAAACATTCAGTACTTC.

This clonotype was observed a single time. The genes are TRBV7-2 and TRBJ2-5; tentatively, D is TRBD1 or TRBD2 (6 bases each). CDR3 length: 14 residues. CDR1 and CDR2 from the germline V gene are SGHTA and FQGNSA. The germline V and J ends were trimmed by 3 bases and 1 base, with 9 bases remaining between them. DNA for the CDR3: TGTGCCAGCAGCTTTGGGGGGCCCCAAGAGACCCAGTACTTC. Its protein is CASSFGGPQETQYF.

The chain combines TRBV6-2 or TRBV6-3 with TRBJ2-5; the match to TRBD1 covers 12 bases. Germline lookup yields CDR1 MNHEY and CDR2 SVGEGT. V shed 5 bases, J shed 5 bases, and the junction held 3 bases outside the gene matches. CDR3 size: 14 residues. For the CDR3, the DNA is TGTGCCAGCAGTGGGGACAGGGGGCTGGAGACCCAGTACTTC. It specifies CASSGDRGLETQYF.

This clonotype was seen only a few times. The chain employs TRBV6-2 or TRBV6-3 and TRBJ2-2; TRBD2 is a possible D gene (5 bases). V lost 2 bases and J 3 bases, leaving 16 bases between the germline ends. The germline V gene has CDR1 MNHEY and CDR2 SVGEGT. The CDR3 runs 17 residues. CDR3 bases: TGTGCCAGCAGTTACCAAATTAGCTGGGGAGACACCGGGGAGCTGTTTTTT. It translates to CASSYQISWGDTGELFF.

There are a few counts of this clonotype. The rearrangement uses TRBV29-1 and TRBJ2-7; D is possibly TRBD2 (6 bases). CDR3 size: 14 residues. The V and J ends lost 1 base and 0 bases respectively, with 10 bases between them. Germline CDR1 SQVTM, CDR2 ANQGSEA. The CDR3 loop reads CSVEVPGSSYEQYF. The CDR3 nucleotides are TGCAGCGTTGAAGTCCCCGGGAGCTCCTACGAGCAGTACTTC.

The chain is built from TRBV30 and TRBJ2-1, with no clear D. Germline V gene sequence: CDR1 GTSNPN, CDR2 SVGIG (reference sequence). V lost 4 bases, J lost 14 bases, and 15 bases lay in between. The CDR3 consists of 11 residues. As DNA, the CDR3 is TGTGCCTGGAAGATGGGTACCCATGAGTTCTTC. Protein product: CAWKMGTHEFF.

This clonotype showed up many times. The gene calls are TRBV7-2 and TRBJ2-1; 12 bases are shared with TRBD1. The CDR3 is 15 amino acids. V lost 5 bases to trimming and J lost 10 bases; unmatched junction nucleotides: 9. Germline V gene lookup returns CDR1 SGHTA and CDR2 FQGNSA. The CDR3 bases are TGTGCCAGCAGCCGCCGGGACAGGGGGCGAGGGGAGCAGTTCTTC. As protein: CASSRRDRGRGEQFF.

The chain has TRBV6-2 or TRBV6-3 and TRBJ2-3; possibly TRBD1 for D (6 bases). Germline CDR1 reads MNHEY; CDR2 reads SVGEGT. The CDR3 contains 13 residues. V lost 8 bases, J lost 1 base, and 10 bases lay in between. As DNA, the CDR3 is TGTGCCAGCCTGGACAGAGGCACAGATACGCAGTATTTT. Its translation: CASLDRGTDTQYF.

This clonotype was detected a few times. The chain is built from TRBV10-3 and TRBJ2-1; 10 positions match TRBD2. V was clipped by 0 bases and J by 6 bases; unmatched bases: 8. Germline CDR1 is ENHRY and CDR2 is SYGVKD. The CDR3 length is 17 residues. In nucleotides, the CDR3 is TGTGCCATCAGTGAGTCTTTGGAACTAGCGGGGTTCAATGAGCAGTTCTTC. Translated, it gives CAISESLELAGFNEQFF.

This clonotype was picked up one time. The V call is TRBV7-6, the J call TRBJ1-1; a possible D gene is TRBD1 (6 bases). The CDR3 covers 15 residues. The ends were cut back, 1 base at V and 5 bases at J, with 14 bases in the middle. Germline loops: CDR1 SGHVS, CDR2 FNYEAQ. DNA of the CDR3: TGTGCCAGCAGCTTAGGGGGGGGCGGTAATACTGAAGCTTTCTTT. This gives the protein CASSLGGGGNTEAFF. The whole variable domain, filled in from reference TRBV7-6 and TRBJ1-1, reads GAGVSQSPRYKVTKRGQDVALRCDPISGHVSLYWYRQALGQGPEFLTYFNYEAQQDKSGLPNDRFSAERPEGSISTLTIQRTEQRDSAMYRCASSLGGGGNTEAFFGQGTRLTVV.

CDR3 nucleotide sequence: TGTGCCAGCAGCTTAGGCGTGGGGGCAAGAGATACGCAGTATTTT. It encodes CASSLGVGARDTQYF. The V call is TRBV7-8, the J call TRBJ2-3; possibly TRBD1 for D (6 bases). Germline values: CDR1 SGHVS, CDR2 FQNEAQ. The V gene lost 1 base and the J gene lost 5 bases, with 13 bases spanning the gap. The CDR3 totals 15 residues.

This clonotype was seen a handful of times. The rearrangement links TRBV12-3 or TRBV12-4 to TRBJ2-3; no clear D gene. This CDR3 has 14 amino acids. V lost 5 bases and J 4 bases, leaving 13 bases between the germline ends. In DNA, the CDR3 is TGTGCCAGCAGTCGACCCGGGCCCCCAGATACGCAGTATTTT. Protein product: CASSRPGPPDTQYF.

This clonotype was seen many times. The chain carries TRBV11-2 and TRBJ2-7, with a tentative D call TRBD1 (5 bases). CDR1 SGHAT and CDR2 FQNNGV come from the germline V gene. Trimming shortened V by 0 bases and J by 5 bases, and 11 bases separated the two germline ends. CDR3 length: 14 residues. In DNA, the CDR3 is TGTGCCAGCAGCTTAGACAGGGTCACCCACGAGCAGTACTTC. As protein: CASSLDRVTHEQYF. The full variable domain, its missing parts supplied by reference TRBV11-2 and TRBJ2-7, is EAGVAQSPRYKIIEKRQSVAFWCNPISGHATLYWYQQILGQGPKLLIQFQNNGVVDDSQLPKDRFSAERLKGVDSTLKIQPAKLEDSAVYLCASSLDRVTHEQYFGPGTRLTVT.

This clonotype came up a few times. The chain joins TRBV5-4 to TRBJ2-7; unclear D gene. Trimming removed 0 bases from V and 2 bases from J, with 9 bases in between. The CDR3 sequence is 14 residues long. The germline gives CDR1 SGHNT, CDR2 YYREEE (reference sequence). The CDR3 region is CASSLDRQTYEQYF. The CDR3 DNA is TGTGCCAGCAGCTTGGATCGACAAACCTACGAGCAGTACTTC.

This clonotype was counted a few times. This chain uses TRBV11-2 with TRBJ2-7; 8 bases align to TRBD2. CDR1 and CDR2 (germline): SGHAT, FQNNGV. This CDR3 is 15 amino acids long. Trimming took 5 bases from V and 3 from J; bases not matched to a gene: 9. CDR3 sequence: CASSAQLAANYEQYF. The CDR3 coding sequence is TGTGCCAGCAGCGCTCAACTAGCGGCCAACTACGAGCAGTACTTC.

V usage is TRBV7-2 and J usage is TRBJ2-1; 12 bases align to TRBD2. V shed 2 bases, J shed 5 bases, and the junction held 1 base outside the gene matches. Per germline, CDR1 SGHTA and CDR2 FQGNSA. The CDR3 contains 15 residues. Here the CDR3 DNA reads TGTGCCAGCAGCTTAAGACTAGCGGGAGACAATGAGCAGTTCTTC. It is translated as CASSLRLAGDNEQFF.

This chain connects TRBV6-2 or TRBV6-3 to TRBJ2-3; no definite D call. V was trimmed by 7 bases and J by 3 bases, leaving 8 bases between them. The CDR3 extends over 12 amino acids. Germline V gene lookup returns CDR1 MNHEY and CDR2 SVGEGT. CDR3 loop: CASTSGTDTQYF. In DNA form, the CDR3 reads TGTGCCAGCACCTCAGGAACAGATACGCAGTATTTT.

This clonotype was found a few times. The chain joins TRBV7-6 to TRBJ1-5; 7 bases align to TRBD1. CDR3 length: 14 amino acids. CDR1 and CDR2 (germline): SGHVS, FNYEAQ. Unmatched junction bases numbered 6, after V lost 6 bases and J lost 4 bases. The chain's CDR3 is CASSPTGENQPQHF. CDR3 bases: TGTGCCAGCAGTCCCACAGGGGAGAATCAGCCCCAGCATTTT.